What follows are 27 T cell receptor beta chains derived from one specimen sequenced in a study of regulatory T cells in long-lasting Graves disease. Construction of the TCR beta libraries employed iRepertoire HTBI primers in conjunction with Arm-PCR of CDR3 regions. TCRdb passed the multiplex PCR reads through MiXCR, listing each CDR3 protein once. The data contain around 470,000 distinct CDR3 sequences, around 15% of them singletons. Noted time point: newly diagnosed GD, antithyroid drugs for less than 3 months. Following extraction of RNA from PBMCs, that RNA was used to make the TCR library. These data were also filed under a second study, of T cells in Graves' hyperthyroidism and ophthalmopathy.

This material consisted of peripheral blood mononuclear cells (PBMCs), taken at new diagnosis, from a patient treated with antithyroid drugs. The receptor source for this set is a woman aged 45 to 65 with Graves disease.

The chain couples TRBV10-3 to TRBJ2-1, with D possibly TRBD2 on 5 matching bases. Germline CDR1 reads ENHRY; CDR2 reads SYGVKD. This CDR3 comprises 14 residues. V was pared by 0 bases and J by 5 bases, with 8 bases between. The CDR3 region has the DNA TGTGCCATCAGTGAGTCGGGGAGCCACAATGAGCAGTTCTTC. This gives the protein CAISESGSHNEQFF.

This clonotype was counted many times. This chain connects TRBV28 to TRBJ2-7; 12 nucleotides line up with TRBD2. Germline CDR1 is MDHEN and CDR2 is SYDVKM. The CDR3 contains 15 residues. Unmatched junction bases numbered 6, after V lost 4 bases and J lost 5 bases. The CDR3, as DNA: TGTGCCAGCAGTTCAACTAGCGGGGGGTTTGACGAGCAGTACTTC. Its translation: CASSSTSGGFDEQYF.

The chain has TRBV5-1 and TRBJ2-7; TRBD2 matches 7 bases. This CDR3 has 15 amino acids. With 4 bases clipped from V and 7 bases from J, the junction kept 14 bases outside the gene matches. Germline lookup yields CDR1 SGHRS and CDR2 YFSETQ. CDR3 residues: CASSPGGSGYNEQYF. CDR3 nucleotide sequence: TGCGCCAGCAGCCCCGGCGGGAGTGGCTACAATGAGCAGTACTTC.

This clonotype has more than one count but fewer than ten. This chain uses TRBV5-1 with TRBJ1-5; D is ambiguous. Germline CDR1 and CDR2: SGHRS and YFSETQ. This CDR3 region has 16 residues. Trimming took off 0 bases at V and 3 bases at J, with 13 bases between the two ends. Here the CDR3 reads CASSLEEVRLNQPQHF. In DNA, the CDR3 is TGCGCCAGCAGCTTGGAAGAGGTCAGACTCAATCAGCCCCAGCATTTT.

This clonotype was seen repeatedly, ten times or more. The V call is TRBV2, the J call TRBJ1-1; maybe TRBD1 (5 bases). CDR1 and CDR2 (germline): SNHLY, FYNNEI. The CDR3 length is 15 residues. Trimming pared 7 bases from V and 5 bases from J, leaving 20 bases between. The DNA for the CDR3 is TGTGCCAGCATTCGAATACAATTTCAGGGAACTGAAGCTTTCTTT. Protein sequence: CASIRIQFQGTEAFF. The complete variable domain, with remaining parts taken from reference TRBV2 and TRBJ1-1, reads EPEVTQTPSHQVTQMGQEVILRCVPISNHLYFYWYRQILGQKVEFLVSFYNNEISEKSEIFDDQFSVERPDGSNFTLKIRSTKLEDSAMYFCASIRIQFQGTEAFFGQGTRLTVV.

This clonotype was detected ten times or more. The V and J genes are TRBV4-2 and TRBJ2-1, with 12 positions matching TRBD1. After removal of 6 bases from V and 6 bases from J, the junction contained 6 bases not matched to a gene. Germline CDR1 is LGHNA and CDR2 is YNFKEQ. The CDR3 contains 15 residues. CDR3 protein: CASSQGQGAGNEQFF. The CDR3 DNA sequence: TGTGCCAGCAGTCAGGGACAGGGGGCAGGCAATGAGCAGTTCTTC.

This clonotype was detected many times. The chain is built from TRBV11-2 and TRBJ2-7; tentative D call: TRBD2 (5 bases). This CDR3 region has 15 residues. Trimming shortened V by 4 bases and J by 2 bases, and 15 bases separated the two germline ends. CDR1 is SGHAT and CDR2 is FQNNGV in the germline V gene. CDR3: CASSWRAAPTYEQYF. The DNA of the CDR3 is TGTGCCAGCAGCTGGCGGGCGGCACCGACCTACGAGCAGTACTTC. Complete variable domain (other parts from reference TRBV11-2 and TRBJ2-7): EAGVAQSPRYKIIEKRQSVAFWCNPISGHATLYWYQQILGQGPKLLIQFQNNGVVDDSQLPKDRFSAERLKGVDSTLKIQPAKLEDSAVYLCASSWRAAPTYEQYFGPGTRLTVT.

This clonotype has just a few counts. This chain connects TRBV28 to TRBJ2-2; 9 nucleotides align to TRBD2. With V trimmed by 5 bases and J by 1 base, 5 bases remained unmatched. This CDR3 is 16 amino acids long. The germline gives CDR1 MDHEN, CDR2 SYDVKM. The CDR3 spells CASSNSLAGNTGELFF. The CDR3 DNA is TGTGCCAGCAGTAACTCACTAGCGGGGAACACCGGGGAGCTGTTTTTT.

In this sample, this clonotype turned up many times. CDR3 residues: CASSPPDVYEQYF. DNA for the CDR3: TGTGCCAGCAGTCCTCCGGACGTCTACGAGCAGTACTTC. The chain recombines TRBV28 with TRBJ2-7; D not certain. CDR1 is MDHEN, CDR2 SYDVKM, per germline. The CDR3 extends over 13 amino acids. Trimming stripped 5 bases from V and 3 bases from J, with 11 bases between.

This clonotype was seen more than once but under ten times. V usage is TRBV25-1 and J usage is TRBJ2-7; TRBD1 matches 8 bases. The CDR3 runs 13 residues. Trimming took 3 bases from V and 6 from J; bases not matched to a gene: 4. Germline CDR1 MGHDK, CDR2 SYGVNS. The CDR3 DNA follows: TGTGCCAGCAGTGACAGGGGGCCCGGCGAGCAGTACTTC. As protein: CASSDRGPGEQYF.

This clonotype was recorded many times. The V and J genes are TRBV28 and TRBJ2-5; maybe TRBD2 (6 bases). The CDR3 is made up of 16 amino acids. V lost 8 bases, J lost 5 bases, and 24 bases lay in between. Germline loops: CDR1 MDHEN, CDR2 SYDVKM. The CDR3 DNA is TGTGCCAGCGGCATGCTTAGCGGTTGGTTGTGGGAGACCCAGTACTTC. This encodes CASGMLSGWLWETQYF.

CDR3 protein: CASSQPMDTQYF. The CDR3 region has the DNA TGTGCCAGCAGCCAACCCATGGATACGCAGTATTTT. V gene TRBV4-2 combines with J gene TRBJ2-3; D remains ambiguous. Per the germline V gene, CDR1 is LGHNA and CDR2 is YNFKEQ. This CDR3 contains 12 residues. V shed 2 bases and J shed 6 bases, with 6 bases lying between them.

The sample holds many counts of this clonotype. An end of the junction differs from the germline gene, which may be a read error. The chain combines TRBV18 with TRBJ1-4; D might be TRBD1 (5 bases). Germline CDR1 is KGHSH and CDR2 is LQKENI. The CDR3 has 12 amino acids. CDR3 DNA: TGTGCCAGCTCACCGGCGACCGGGGCCTCGATTTTT. It encodes CASSPATGASIF.

The chain is built from TRBV6-1 and TRBJ2-7, with D perhaps matching TRBD1 (5 bases). The germline V and J ends were trimmed by 5 bases and 2 bases, with 13 bases remaining between them. The germline gives CDR1 MNHNS, CDR2 SASEGT. The length of the CDR3 is 14 residues. CDR3 region: CASSPTEYTYEQYF. The CDR3 region has the DNA TGTGCCAGCAGTCCGACAGAGTACACCTACGAGCAGTACTTC.

This clonotype was seen at least ten times. The chain uses TRBV5-1 and TRBJ2-7; D uncertain. This CDR3 has 13 amino acids. The germline V and J ends were trimmed by 1 base and 7 bases, with 12 bases remaining between them. Germline CDR1 is SGHRS and CDR2 is YFSETQ. The CDR3 nucleotides are TGCGCCAGCAGCTTGCAACTCCTTGGGGAGCAGTACTTC. It codes for CASSLQLLGEQYF.

In regard to this clonotype: Given a much more abundant clone one base away, this may be a read error. The chain uses TRBV4-2 and TRBJ2-1, with 7 bases lining up with TRBD1. The V segment lost 1 base and the J segment 0 bases; nucleotides outside the gene matches: 9. The length of the CDR3 is 18 residues. Germline lookup yields CDR1 LGHNA and CDR2 YNFKEQ. This chain's CDR3 is CASSQVWAYRGSYNEQFF. CDR3 sequence (DNA): TGTGCCAGCAGCCAAGTGTGGGCGTACAGGGGCTCCTACAATGAGCAGTTCTTC.

A few counts support this clonotype. The rearrangement links TRBV28 to TRBJ2-5; D remains ambiguous. In germline, CDR1 is MDHEN, CDR2 SYDVKM. V was clipped by 6 bases and J by 4 bases, with 9 bases between them. There are 12 residues in the CDR3. CDR3 sequence (DNA): TGTGCCAGCAGACGAGCCGGAGAGACCCAGTACTTC. It encodes CASRRAGETQYF.

This rearrangement joins TRBV5-1 to TRBJ2-3; no reliable D call. CDR3 length equals 15 residues. The V end lost 2 bases, the J end lost 4 bases, and 14 bases lay between the germline ends. The germline gives CDR1 SGHRS, CDR2 YFSETQ. The CDR3 is CASSFSSTTADTQYF. The CDR3 bases are TGCGCCAGCAGCTTTTCATCCACAACGGCAGATACGCAGTATTTT.

This clonotype was found a few times. The CDR3 DNA is TGCGCCAGCAGCTTGCGAGAGAATCAGCCCCAGCATTTT. It translates to CASSLRENQPQHF. V usage is TRBV5-1 and J usage is TRBJ1-5, with D uncertain. CDR3 length equals 13 residues. V lost 1 base and J 4 bases, leaving 6 bases between the germline ends. The germline CDR1 and CDR2 sequences are SGHRS and YFSETQ.

This clonotype was seen a few times. This chain connects TRBV18 to TRBJ1-6, with D perhaps matching TRBD1 (5 bases). This CDR3 has 15 residues. The V gene lost 6 bases and the J gene lost 4 bases, with 13 bases spanning the gap. CDR1 and CDR2 from the germline V gene are KGHSH and LQKENI. This CDR3 is CASSPEGFYNSPLHF. Written as DNA, the CDR3 is TGTGCCAGCTCGCCAGAGGGGTTTTATAATTCACCCCTCCACTTT.

This clonotype was seen at least ten times. The rearrangement joins TRBV2 to TRBJ1-2, with 7 nucleotides matching TRBD1. Germline assignment: CDR1 SNHLY and CDR2 FYNNEI. CDR3 length equals 15 residues. The J segment lost 1 base and the V segment lost 9 bases, leaving 11 bases of the junction unmatched. The CDR3 reads CASSWGQNLNYGYTF. CDR3 nucleotide sequence: TGTGCCAGTTCCTGGGGACAGAACCTTAACTATGGCTACACCTTC.

This clonotype was recorded a few times. Written as DNA, the CDR3 is TGTGCCAGCAACCTCGGGCTAACGAGAGACATCGCCAAAAACATTCAGTACTTC. Amino acid sequence: CASNLGLTRDIAKNIQYF. The chain couples TRBV9 to TRBJ2-4; D uncertain. Trimming took 6 bases from V and 1 from J, leaving 23 bases between them. Germline V CDR1 and CDR2: SGDLS, YYNGEE. There are 18 residues in the CDR3.

A remark on this clonotype: The junction shows a germline mismatch at one end, possibly a read error. This chain uses TRBV27 with TRBJ2-7, with a possible D match to TRBD2 (6 bases). CDR3 length: 14 residues. Germline lookup yields CDR1 MNHEY and CDR2 SMNVEV (reference sequence). CDR3: CASSLSGGGYEQHF. The CDR3, as DNA: TGTGCCAGCAGTTTATCGGGAGGCGGGTACGAGCAGCACTTC.

This clonotype has a count of ten or more. The CDR3 nucleotides are TGTGCCAGCAGCTTCATTGTAAGGAGCGGGGAGCTGTTTTTT. Its translation is CASSFIVRSGELFF. The gene calls are TRBV27 and TRBJ2-2, with D uncertain. The ends were cut back, 6 bases at V and 7 bases at J, with 15 bases in the middle. The CDR3 contains 14 residues. The germline V gene has CDR1 MNHEY and CDR2 SMNVEV (reference sequence).

This clonotype occurred many times. This sequence joins TRBV25-1 and TRBJ2-7; D is possibly TRBD2 (6 bases). The CDR3 length is 15 residues. Germline assignment: CDR1 MGHDK and CDR2 SYGVNS. Between the trimmed V and J ends, which lost 3 bases and 0 bases, there was a span of 12 bases. The CDR3 loop is CASSEGLGLSYEQYF. The CDR3 DNA follows: TGTGCCAGCAGTGAGGGACTCGGACTCTCCTACGAGCAGTACTTC.

This clonotype occurred a few times. The V and J genes are TRBV19 and TRBJ2-3; D is unresolved. Looked up from germline, CDR1 is LNHDA and CDR2 is SQIVND (reference sequence). V was cut by 3 bases and J by 1 base, with 14 bases left in between. The CDR3 spans 16 residues. CDR3 nucleotide sequence: TGTGCCAGTAGTATTGGGCTAAGCGTCGGCACAGATACGCAGTATTTT. Translating it yields CASSIGLSVGTDTQYF.

This clonotype occurred many times. This chain joins TRBV12-3 or TRBV12-4 and TRBJ2-1; tentatively, D is TRBD1 (6 bases). This CDR3 contains 15 residues. Deletions cut 2 bases from V and 4 bases from J, with 12 bases between. The CDR3 sequence is CASSLSAGDYNEQFF. CDR3 DNA sequence: TGTGCCAGCAGTTTATCGGCAGGGGATTACAATGAGCAGTTCTTC.